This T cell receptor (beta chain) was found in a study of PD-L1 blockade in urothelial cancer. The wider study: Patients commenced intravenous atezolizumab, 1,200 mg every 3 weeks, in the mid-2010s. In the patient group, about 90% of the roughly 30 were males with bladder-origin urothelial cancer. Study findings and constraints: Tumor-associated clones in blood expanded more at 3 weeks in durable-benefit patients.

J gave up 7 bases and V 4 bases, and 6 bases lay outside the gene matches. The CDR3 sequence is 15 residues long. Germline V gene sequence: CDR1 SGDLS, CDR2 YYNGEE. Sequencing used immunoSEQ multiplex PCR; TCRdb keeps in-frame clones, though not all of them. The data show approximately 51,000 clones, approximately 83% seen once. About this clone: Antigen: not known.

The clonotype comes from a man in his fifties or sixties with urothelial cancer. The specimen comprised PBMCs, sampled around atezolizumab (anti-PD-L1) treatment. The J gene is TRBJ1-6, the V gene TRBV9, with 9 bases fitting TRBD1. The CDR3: CASSPGQGKNSPLHF. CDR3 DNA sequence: TGTGCCAGCAGCCCCGGACAGGGGAAAAATTCACCCCTCCACTTT.